The rows below give T cell receptor beta chains drawn from one sample of a study of neoadjuvant anti-PD-1 for oral cavity cancer. Using immunoSEQ multiplex PCR, the repertoire was profiled, and TCRdb retains in-frame clones only, with some absent. Among 13,000 or so clones listed, about 60% were seen once. Here the sequenced sample was tumor tissue, taken before nivolumab (anti-PD-1) treatment. The receptors stem from a person aged 35 to 85 with oral cavity squamous cell carcinoma. CDR3s include the opening cysteine and the closing phenylalanine or tryptophan. Fields, in order: D gene, J gene, clone size, V gene, CDR3 protein, CDR3 DNA. The D gene is left open where the match is weak. Rows may omit the clone size; those that give it use once, few, many or a size class.

NA	TRBJ1-1	NA	TRBV10-3	CAISDGSRLEAFF	TGTGCCATCAGTGACGGGTCCCGCTTGGAAGCTTTCTTT
TRBD1	TRBJ1-1	medium-sized	TRBV6-5	CASRQPSGQLQAFF	TGTGCCAGCAGGCAACCGTCGGGACAGTTGCAAGCTTTCTTT
NA	TRBJ1-2	NA	TRBV28	CASRAGGSNYGYTF	TGTGCCAGCAGGGCCGGGGGAAGTAACTATGGCTACACCTTC
NA	TRBJ1-3	NA	TRBV5-1	CASSWTSSSGNTIYF	TGCGCCAGCAGCTGGACGTCAAGCTCTGGAAACACCATATATTTT
NA	TRBJ1-1	NA	TRBV27	CASSYLDRNTEAFF	TGTGCCAGCAGTTACCTGGACCGGAACACTGAAGCTTTCTTT
NA	TRBJ1-4	NA	TRBV7-6	CASSLNDGEKLFF	TGTGCCAGCAGCTTAAACGACGGGGAAAAACTGTTTTTT
NA	TRBJ2-3	NA	TRBV19	CASSNRQTDTQYF	TGTGCCAGTAGTAATAGACAAACAGATACGCAGTATTTT
TRBD1	TRBJ2-6	NA	TRBV14	CASSQRGQLFSGANVLTF	TGTGCCAGCAGCCAACGGGGACAGCTTTTCTCTGGGGCCAACGTCCTGACTTTC
NA	TRBJ2-1	once	TRBV21-1	CASSKTASSYNEQFF	TGTGCCAGCAGCAAGACGGCCAGCTCCTACAATGAGCAGTTCTTC
NA	TRBJ2-7	NA	TRBV27	CASSSLGRTAEQYF	TGTGCCAGCAGCAGCTTGGGGAGAACGGCCGAGCAGTACTTC
NA	TRBJ2-5	NA	TRBV19	CASSIQSGTQETQYF	TGTGCCAGTAGTATACAGTCCGGGACACAAGAGACCCAGTACTTC
TRBD2	TRBJ2-3	NA	TRBV5-1	CASSADYSGSTDTQYF	TGCGCCAGCAGCGCTGACTATAGCGGGAGCACAGATACGCAGTATTTT
NA	TRBJ2-1	NA	TRBV7-3	CASSPPGSDNEQFF	TGTGCCAGCAGCCCCCCGGGGAGTGACAATGAGCAGTTCTTC
NA	TRBJ2-1	few	TRBV9	CASSPYVGVAADNEQFF	TGTGCCAGCAGCCCCTACGTAGGGGTAGCGGCTGACAATGAGCAGTTCTTC
TRBD1	TRBJ2-2	few	TRBV4-1	CASRETGSGGSDTGELFF	TGCGCCAGCAGAGAGACAGGGTCTGGAGGTTCGGACACCGGGGAGCTGTTTTTT
TRBD1	TRBJ1-1	medium-sized	TRBV2	CASRPLNQGAREAFF	TGTGCCAGCAGACCCCTGAATCAGGGGGCGCGGGAGGCTTTCTTT
NA	TRBJ1-5	few	TRBV30	CAWSVPGGNQPQHF	TGTGCCTGGAGTGTACCTGGGGGCAATCAGCCCCAGCATTTT
NA	TRBJ2-7	NA	TRBV19	CASSKGGVYEQYF	TGTGCCAGTAGTAAGGGCGGGGTATACGAGCAGTACTTC
NA	TRBJ1-2	NA	TRBV6-5	CASGTRRNYGYTF	TGTGCCAGCGGTACCCGCAGGAACTATGGCTACACCTTC
NA	TRBJ1-5	few	TRBV7-8	CASGDGESRNQPQHF	TGTGCCAGCGGGGACGGGGAATCTCGCAATCAGCCCCAGCATTTT
NA	TRBJ2-5	NA	TRBV28	CASSSPQGPAETQYF	TGTGCCAGCAGTTCCCCCCAGGGCCCGGCGGAGACCCAGTACTTC
NA	TRBJ1-5	NA	TRBV6-1	CASSEGVGGNQPQHF	TGTGCCAGCAGTGAAGGGGTGGGGGGCAATCAGCCCCAGCATTTT
NA	TRBJ1-5	medium-sized	TRBV7-9	CASSLAHGGNQPQHF	TGTGCCAGCAGCTTGGCCCACGGGGGCAATCAGCCCCAGCATTTT
TRBD1	TRBJ1-2	NA	TRBV6-1	CASSETDRGRNGYTF	TGTGCCAGCAGTGAAACGGACAGGGGGCGCAATGGCTACACCTTC
NA	TRBJ2-5	NA	TRBV5-1	CASSLDVVETQYF	TGCGCCAGCAGCCTGGATGTAGTGGAGACCCAGTACTTC
NA	TRBJ1-1	NA	TRBV29-1	CSVVAVEAFF	TGCAGCGTTGTGGCAGTTGAAGCTTTCTTT
NA	TRBJ2-6	NA	TRBV21-1	CASSKFQEGPGANVLTF	TGTGCCAGCAGCAAATTCCAGGAGGGGCCTGGGGCCAACGTCCTGACTTTC
NA	TRBJ2-7	NA	TRBV7-6	CASSRDNSYEQYF	TGTGCCAGCAGCAGGGACAACTCCTACGAGCAGTACTTC
NA	TRBJ2-5	NA	TRBV7-9	CASSLGEGTGQETQYF	TGTGCCAGCAGCTTAGGGGAGGGGACAGGCCAAGAGACCCAGTACTTC
NA	TRBJ2-7	NA	TRBV25-1	CASSSANRGSYEQYF	TGTGCCAGCAGTAGCGCTAACCGGGGCTCCTACGAGCAGTACTTC